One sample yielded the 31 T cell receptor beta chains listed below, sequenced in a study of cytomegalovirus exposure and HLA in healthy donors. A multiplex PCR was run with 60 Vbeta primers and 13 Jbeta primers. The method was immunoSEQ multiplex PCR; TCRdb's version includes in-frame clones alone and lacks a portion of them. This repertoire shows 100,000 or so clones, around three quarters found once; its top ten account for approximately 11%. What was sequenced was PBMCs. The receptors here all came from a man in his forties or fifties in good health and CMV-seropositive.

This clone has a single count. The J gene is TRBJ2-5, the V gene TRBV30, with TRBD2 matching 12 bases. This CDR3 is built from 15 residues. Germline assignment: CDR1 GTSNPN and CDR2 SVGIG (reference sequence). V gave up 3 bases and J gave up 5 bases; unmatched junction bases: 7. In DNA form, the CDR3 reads TGTGCCTGGAGGCGACTAGCGGGGGATTGGGAGACCCAGTACTTC. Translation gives CAWRRLAGDWETQYF.

The CDR3 sequence: CASSYRGTGTGLNTEAFF. In DNA form, the CDR3 reads TGTGCCAGCAGCTACCGGGGGACCGGGACAGGGCTGAACACTGAAGCTTTCTTT. The chain employs TRBV7-2 and TRBJ1-1; TRBD1 matches 9 bases. Germline lookup yields CDR1 SGHTA and CDR2 FQGNSA. The CDR3 loop spans 18 amino acids. With V trimmed by 4 bases and J by 0 bases, 12 bases remained unmatched.

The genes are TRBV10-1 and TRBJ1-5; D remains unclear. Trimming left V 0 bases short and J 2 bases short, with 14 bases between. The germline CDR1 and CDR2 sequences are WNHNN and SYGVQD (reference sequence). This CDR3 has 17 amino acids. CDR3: CASSESLGGSGNQPQHF. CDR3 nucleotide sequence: TGCGCCAGCAGTGAGTCGTTAGGTGGAAGCGGCAATCAGCCCCAGCATTTT.

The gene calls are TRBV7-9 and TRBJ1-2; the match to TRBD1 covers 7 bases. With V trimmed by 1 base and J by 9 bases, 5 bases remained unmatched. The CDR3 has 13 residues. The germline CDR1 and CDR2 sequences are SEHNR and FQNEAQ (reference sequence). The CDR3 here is CASSLVTGASYTF. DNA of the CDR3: TGTGCCAGCAGCTTAGTAACAGGGGCCAGCTACACCTTC.

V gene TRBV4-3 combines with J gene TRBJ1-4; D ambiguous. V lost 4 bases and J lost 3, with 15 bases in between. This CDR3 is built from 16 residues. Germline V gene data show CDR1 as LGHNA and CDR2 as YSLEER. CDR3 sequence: CASSPLALSANEKLFF. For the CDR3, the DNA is TGCGCCAGCAGCCCCTTAGCTCTGTCGGCTAATGAAAAACTGTTTTTT.

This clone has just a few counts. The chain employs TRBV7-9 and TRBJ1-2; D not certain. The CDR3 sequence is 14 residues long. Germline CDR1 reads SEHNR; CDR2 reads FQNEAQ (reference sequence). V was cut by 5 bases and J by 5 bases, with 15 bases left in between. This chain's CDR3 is CASSQPGRGYGYTF. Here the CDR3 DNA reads TGTGCCAGCAGCCAGCCGGGCCGCGGGTATGGCTACACCTTC.

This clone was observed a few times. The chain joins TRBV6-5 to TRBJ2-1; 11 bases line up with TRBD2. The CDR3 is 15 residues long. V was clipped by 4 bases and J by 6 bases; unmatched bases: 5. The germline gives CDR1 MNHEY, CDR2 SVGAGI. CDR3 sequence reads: CASSSVAGGPNEQFF. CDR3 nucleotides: TGTGCCAGCAGTTCCGTAGCGGGGGGGCCCAATGAGCAGTTCTTC.

CDR3 in DNA: TGCGCCAGCAGCTACCGGGACAGGGCATCCGGGGAGCTGTTTTTT. Encoded protein: CASSYRDRASGELFF. V gene TRBV5-1 combines with J gene TRBJ2-2; 9 bases line up with TRBD1. The ends lost 3 bases at V and 6 bases at J; junction bases unmatched: 6. CDR1 is SGHRS, CDR2 YFSETQ, per germline. There are 15 residues in the CDR3.

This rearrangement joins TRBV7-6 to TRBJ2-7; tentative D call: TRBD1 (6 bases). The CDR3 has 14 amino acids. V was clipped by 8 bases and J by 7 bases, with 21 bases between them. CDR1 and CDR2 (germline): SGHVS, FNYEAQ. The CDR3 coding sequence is TGTGCCAGCGCATTAGGGACATCTGCGCGAGAGCAGTACTTC. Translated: CASALGTSAREQYF. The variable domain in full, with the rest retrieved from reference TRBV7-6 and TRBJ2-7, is GAGVSQSPRYKVTKRGQDVALRCDPISGHVSLYWYRQALGQGPEFLTYFNYEAQQDKSGLPNDRFSAERPEGSISTLTIQRTEQRDSAMYRCASALGTSAREQYFGPGTRLTVT.

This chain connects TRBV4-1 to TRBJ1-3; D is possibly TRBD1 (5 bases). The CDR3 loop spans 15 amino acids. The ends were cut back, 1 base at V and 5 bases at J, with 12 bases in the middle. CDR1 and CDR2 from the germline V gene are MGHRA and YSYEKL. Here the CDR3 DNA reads TGCGCCAGCAGCCAAGTGTGGGGCGGGAGAAACACCATATATTTT. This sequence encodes CASSQVWGGRNTIYF.

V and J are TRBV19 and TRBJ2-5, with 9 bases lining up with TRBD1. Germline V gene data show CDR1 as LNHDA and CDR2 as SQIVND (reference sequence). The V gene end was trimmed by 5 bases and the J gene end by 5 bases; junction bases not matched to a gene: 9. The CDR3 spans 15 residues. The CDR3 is CASSLGTGQRETQYF. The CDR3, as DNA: TGTGCCAGTAGTCTCGGGACAGGGCAGAGGGAGACCCAGTACTTC.

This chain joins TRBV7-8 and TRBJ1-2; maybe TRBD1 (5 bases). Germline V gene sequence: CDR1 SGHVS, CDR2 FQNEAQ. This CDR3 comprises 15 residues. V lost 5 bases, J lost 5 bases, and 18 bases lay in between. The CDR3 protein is CASSPGGGGSYGYTF. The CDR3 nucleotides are TGTGCCAGCAGCCCTGGGGGAGGAGGGTCTTATGGCTACACCTTC.

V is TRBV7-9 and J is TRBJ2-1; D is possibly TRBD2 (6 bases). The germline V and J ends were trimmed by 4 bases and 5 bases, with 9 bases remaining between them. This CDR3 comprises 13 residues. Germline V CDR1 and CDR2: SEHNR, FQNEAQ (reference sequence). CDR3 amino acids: CASSSGLDNEQFF. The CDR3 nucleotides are TGTGCCAGCAGCTCGGGACTGGACAATGAGCAGTTCTTC.

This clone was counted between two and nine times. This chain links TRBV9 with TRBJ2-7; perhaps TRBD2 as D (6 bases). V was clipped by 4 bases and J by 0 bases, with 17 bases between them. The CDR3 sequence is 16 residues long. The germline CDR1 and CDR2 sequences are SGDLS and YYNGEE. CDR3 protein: CASSPSSAGPSYEQYF. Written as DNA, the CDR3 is TGTGCCAGCAGCCCATCTTCGGCGGGGCCCTCCTACGAGCAGTACTTC.

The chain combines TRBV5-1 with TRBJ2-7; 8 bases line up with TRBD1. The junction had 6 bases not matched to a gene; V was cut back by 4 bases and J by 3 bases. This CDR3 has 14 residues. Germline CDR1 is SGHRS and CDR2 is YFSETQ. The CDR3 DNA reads TGCGCCAGCAGCCTCGACAGGGGATTCTACGAGCAGTACTTC. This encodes CASSLDRGFYEQYF.

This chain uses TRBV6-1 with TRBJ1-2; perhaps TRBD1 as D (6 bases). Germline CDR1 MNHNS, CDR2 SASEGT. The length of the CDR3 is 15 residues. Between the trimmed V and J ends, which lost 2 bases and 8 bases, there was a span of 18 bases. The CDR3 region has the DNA TGTGCCAGCAGTGAACAGGGGTCACCGGGGCTAGGCTACACCTTC. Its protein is CASSEQGSPGLGYTF.

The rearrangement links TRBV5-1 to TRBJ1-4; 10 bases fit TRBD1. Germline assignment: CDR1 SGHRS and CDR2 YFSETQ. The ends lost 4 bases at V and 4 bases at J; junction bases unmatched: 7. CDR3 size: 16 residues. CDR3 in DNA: TGCGCCAGCAGCGGGGGACAGGGGCATGTTAATGAAAAACTGTTTTTT. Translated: CASSGGQGHVNEKLFF. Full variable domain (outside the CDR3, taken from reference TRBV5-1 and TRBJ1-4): KAGVTQTPRYLIKTRGQQVTLSCSPISGHRSVSWYQQTPGQGLQFLFEYFSETQRNKGNFPGRFSGRQFSNSRSEMNVSTLELGDSALYLCASSGGQGHVNEKLFFGSGTQLSVL.

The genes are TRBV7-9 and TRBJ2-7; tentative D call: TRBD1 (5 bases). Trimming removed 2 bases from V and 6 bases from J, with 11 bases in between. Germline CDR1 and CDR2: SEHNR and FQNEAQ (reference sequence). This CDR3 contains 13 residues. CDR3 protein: CASSLRARAEQYF. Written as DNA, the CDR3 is TGTGCCAGCAGCTTACGAGCCAGGGCCGAGCAGTACTTC.

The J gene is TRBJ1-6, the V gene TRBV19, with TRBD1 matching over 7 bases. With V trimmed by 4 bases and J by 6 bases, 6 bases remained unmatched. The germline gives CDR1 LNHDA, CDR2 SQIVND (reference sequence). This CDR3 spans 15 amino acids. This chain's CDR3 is CASSKQGQTNSPLHF. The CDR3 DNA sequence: TGTGCCAGTAGTAAACAGGGGCAGACTAATTCACCCCTCCACTTT.

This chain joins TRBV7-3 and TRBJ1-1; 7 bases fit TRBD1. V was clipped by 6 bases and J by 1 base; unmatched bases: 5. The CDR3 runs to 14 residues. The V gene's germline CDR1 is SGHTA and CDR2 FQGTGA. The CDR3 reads CASSFQGGNTEAFF. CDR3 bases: TGTGCCAGCAGTTTTCAGGGGGGGAACACTGAAGCTTTCTTT.

The DNA for the CDR3 is TGTGCCAGCAGCCTGACCCGGGACAGGGGAAAGCAGTACTTC. It specifies CASSLTRDRGKQYF. The chain employs TRBV28 and TRBJ2-7; 10 bases match TRBD1. Trimming removed 6 bases from V and 8 bases from J; junction bases left unmatched: 10. Looked up from germline, CDR1 is MDHEN and CDR2 is SYDVKM. This CDR3 contains 14 residues.

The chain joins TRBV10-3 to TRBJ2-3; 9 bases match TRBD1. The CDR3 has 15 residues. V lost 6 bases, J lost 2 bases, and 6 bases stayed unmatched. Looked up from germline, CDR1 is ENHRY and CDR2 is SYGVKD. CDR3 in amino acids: CAISLRDRATDTQYF. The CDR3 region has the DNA TGTGCCATCAGCCTCCGGGACAGGGCCACAGATACGCAGTATTTT.

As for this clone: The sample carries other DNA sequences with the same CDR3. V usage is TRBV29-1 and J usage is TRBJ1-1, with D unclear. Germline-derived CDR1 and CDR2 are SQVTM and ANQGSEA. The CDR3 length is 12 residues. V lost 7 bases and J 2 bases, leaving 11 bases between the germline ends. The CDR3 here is CSDRTGNTEAFF. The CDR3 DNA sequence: TGCAGCGATCGGACGGGAAACACTGAAGCTTTCTTT.

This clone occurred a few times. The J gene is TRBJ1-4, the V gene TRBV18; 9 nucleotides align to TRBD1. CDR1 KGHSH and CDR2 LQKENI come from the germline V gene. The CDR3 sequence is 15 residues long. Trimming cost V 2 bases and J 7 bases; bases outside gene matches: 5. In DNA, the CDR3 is TGTGCCAGCTCACCATCGGGACAGGGAAGTGAAAAACTGTTTTTT. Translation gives CASSPSGQGSEKLFF. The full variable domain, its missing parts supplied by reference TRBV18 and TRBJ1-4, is NAGVMQNPRHLVRRRGQEARLRCSPMKGHSHVYWYRQLPEEGLKFMVYLQKENIIDESGMPKERFSAEFPKEGPSILRIQQVVRGDSAAYFCASSPSGQGSEKLFFGSGTQLSVL.

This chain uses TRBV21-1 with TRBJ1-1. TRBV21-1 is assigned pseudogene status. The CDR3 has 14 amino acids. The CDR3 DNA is TGTGCCAGCAGCAAAGTATCGGGGAACACTGAAGCTTTCTTT. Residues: CASSKVSGNTEAFF.

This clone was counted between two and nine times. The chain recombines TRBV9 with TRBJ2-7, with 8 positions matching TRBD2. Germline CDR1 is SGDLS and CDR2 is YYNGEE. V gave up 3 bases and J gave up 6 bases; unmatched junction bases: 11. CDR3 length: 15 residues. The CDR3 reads CASSAGGGQAAEQYF. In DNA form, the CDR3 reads TGTGCCAGCAGCGCGGGGGGGGGCCAAGCGGCCGAGCAGTACTTC. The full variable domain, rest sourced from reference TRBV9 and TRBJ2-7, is DSGVTQTPKHLITATGQRVTLRCSPRSGDLSVYWYQQSLDQGLQFLIQYYNGEERAKGNILERFSAQQFPDLHSELNLSSLELGDSALYFCASSAGGGQAAEQYFGPGTRLTVT.

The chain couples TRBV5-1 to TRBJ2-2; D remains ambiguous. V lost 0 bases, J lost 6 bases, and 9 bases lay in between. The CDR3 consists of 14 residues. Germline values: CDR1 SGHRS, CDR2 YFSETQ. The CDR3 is CASSLAVGAGELFF. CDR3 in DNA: TGCGCCAGCAGCTTGGCCGTCGGAGCCGGGGAGCTGTTTTTT.

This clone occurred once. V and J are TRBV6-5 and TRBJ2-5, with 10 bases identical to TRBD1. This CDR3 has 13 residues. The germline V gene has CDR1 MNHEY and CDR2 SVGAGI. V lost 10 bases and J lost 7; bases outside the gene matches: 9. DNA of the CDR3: TGTGCCACGACAGGGGGCCCGACCTGGACCCAGTACTTC. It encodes CATTGGPTWTQYF.

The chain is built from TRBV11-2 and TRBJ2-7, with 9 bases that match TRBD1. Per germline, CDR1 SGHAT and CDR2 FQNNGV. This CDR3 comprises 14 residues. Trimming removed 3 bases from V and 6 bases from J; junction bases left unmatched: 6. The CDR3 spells CASSLGTGFREQYF. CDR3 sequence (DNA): TGTGCCAGCAGCTTGGGGACAGGGTTTCGCGAGCAGTACTTC.

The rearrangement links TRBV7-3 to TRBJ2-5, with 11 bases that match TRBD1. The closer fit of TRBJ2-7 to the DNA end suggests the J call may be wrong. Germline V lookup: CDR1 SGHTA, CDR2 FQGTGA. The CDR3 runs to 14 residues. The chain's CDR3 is CASSFGQGAREQYF. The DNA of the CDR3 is TGTGCCAGCAGCTTTGGACAGGGGGCGCGCGAGCAGTACTTC.

Here the CDR3 DNA reads TGTGCCAGCAGCGGGACCCTGGGCGGGGAGGTTGGAGATACGCAGTATTTT. It translates to CASSGTLGGEVGDTQYF. V is TRBV7-9 and J is TRBJ2-3, with D possibly being TRBD2 (6 bases). The CDR3 covers 17 residues. V was pared by 5 bases and J by 5 bases, with 23 bases between. The germline CDR1 and CDR2 sequences are SEHNR and FQNEAQ (reference sequence).